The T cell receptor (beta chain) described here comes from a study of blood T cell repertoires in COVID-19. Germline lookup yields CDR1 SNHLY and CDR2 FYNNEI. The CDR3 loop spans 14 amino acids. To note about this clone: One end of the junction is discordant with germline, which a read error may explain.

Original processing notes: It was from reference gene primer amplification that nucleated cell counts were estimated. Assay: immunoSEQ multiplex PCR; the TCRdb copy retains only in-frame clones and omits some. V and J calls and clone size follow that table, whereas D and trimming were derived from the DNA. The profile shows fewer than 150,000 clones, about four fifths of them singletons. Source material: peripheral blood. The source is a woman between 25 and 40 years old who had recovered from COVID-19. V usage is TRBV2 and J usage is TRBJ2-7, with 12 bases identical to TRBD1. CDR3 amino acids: CASSKGQGAYEQYF. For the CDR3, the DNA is TGTGCCAGCAGTAAGGGACAGGGGGCCTACGAGCAGTATTTC. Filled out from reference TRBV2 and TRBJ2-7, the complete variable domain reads EPEVTQTPSHQVTQMGQEVILRCVPISNHLYFYWYRQILGQKVEFLVSFYNNEISEKSEIFDDQFSVERPDGSNFTLKIRSTKLEDSAMYFCASSKGQGAYEQYFGPGTRLTVT.